Each of the 25 T cell receptor beta chains below was sequenced from the same sample in a study of cytomegalovirus exposure and HLA in healthy donors. Primers for the PCR totalled 60 Vbeta and 13 Jbeta. The repertoire was sequenced with immunoSEQ multiplex PCR; TCRdb's copy has only in-frame clones and lacks some. The sample contains 100,000 to 150,000 clones, 65% to 80% of which appear only once. Material: PBMCs. The receptors derive from a human donor in good health.

In this sample, this clone turned up once. This sequence joins TRBV7-9 and TRBJ2-7; 9 positions match TRBD2. CDR3 size: 16 residues. The J segment lost 4 bases and the V segment lost 5 bases, leaving 12 bases of the junction unmatched. CDR1 SEHNR and CDR2 FQNEAQ come from the germline V gene (reference sequence). DNA of the CDR3: TGTGCCAGCAGCCCCGGGTGGCTAGCGGGGACGTACGAGCAGTACTTC. Its protein product is CASSPGWLAGTYEQYF.

This rearrangement joins TRBV27 to TRBJ2-7, with D possibly TRBD2 on 6 matching bases. CDR3 length equals 14 residues. V lost 8 bases to trimming and J lost 6 bases, with 20 bases between them. Germline V CDR1 and CDR2: MNHEY, SMNVEV (reference sequence). The CDR3 region is CASGASGVAGEQYF. DNA of the CDR3: TGTGCCAGCGGGGCATCGGGGGTAGCCGGCGAGCAGTACTTC.

The chain recombines TRBV2 with TRBJ2-1; 10 nucleotides agree with TRBD2. This CDR3 region has 15 residues. After removal of 3 bases from V and 10 bases from J, the junction contained 9 bases not matched to a gene. The germline V gene encodes CDR1 SNHLY and CDR2 FYNNEI. The CDR3 nucleotides read TGTGCCAGCAGTGAGCGGCTAGCGGGGGCCGGGGAGCAGTTCTTC. It yields the protein CASSERLAGAGEQFF.

The J gene is TRBJ2-7, the V gene TRBV5-4, with a possible D match to TRBD2 (5 bases). Germline CDR1 SGHNT, CDR2 YYREEE (reference sequence). The CDR3 length is 13 residues. V lost 2 bases, J lost 7 bases, and 13 bases lay in between. CDR3 residues: CASSLIGPGEQYF. Written as DNA, the CDR3 is TGTGCCAGCAGCTTAATCGGCCCGGGGGAGCAGTACTTC.

The rearrangement links TRBV28 to TRBJ1-5; D remains unclear. The V and J ends lost 8 bases and 11 bases respectively, with 13 bases between them. Looked up from germline, CDR1 is MDHEN and CDR2 is SYDVKM. This CDR3 contains 11 residues. CDR3 in DNA: TGTGCCAGCTTGCGATTCCAAGCCCAGCATTTT. This gives the protein CASLRFQAQHF.

The chain couples TRBV19 to TRBJ2-7; D perhaps matches TRBD2 (5 bases). This CDR3 comprises 14 residues. V gave up 1 base and J gave up 0 bases, with 7 bases separating them. CDR1 is LNHDA, CDR2 SQIVND, per germline (reference sequence). The CDR3 DNA reads TGTGCCAGTAGTATAGTAGGGAGCTCCTACGAGCAGTACTTC. This gives the protein CASSIVGSSYEQYF.

V and J are TRBV13 and TRBJ2-2, with a possible D match to TRBD1 (6 bases). Per germline, CDR1 PRHDT and CDR2 FYEKMQ (reference sequence). The CDR3 contains 14 residues. Trimming stripped 4 bases from V and 5 bases from J, with 11 bases between. CDR3 in DNA: TGTGCCAGCAGCTCTGCACAGGGTACCGGGGAGCTGTTTTTT. As protein: CASSSAQGTGELFF. Full variable domain (rest looked up from reference TRBV13 and TRBJ2-2): AAGVIQSPRHLIKEKRETATLKCYPIPRHDTVYWYQQGPGQDPQFLISFYEKMQSDKGSIPDRFSAQQFSDYHSELNMSSLELGDSALYFCASSSAQGTGELFFGEGSRLTVL.

V usage is TRBV10-3 and J usage is TRBJ2-1, with D unresolved. CDR1 is ENHRY, CDR2 SYGVKD, per germline. V lost 0 bases and J 0 bases, leaving 15 bases between the germline ends. This CDR3 has 18 residues. The CDR3 loop is CAISESPPASFSYNEQFF. The CDR3 nucleotides read TGTGCCATCAGTGAGTCCCCGCCGGCTAGTTTCTCCTACAATGAGCAGTTCTTC.

This clone was seen once. The V call is TRBV27, the J call TRBJ2-1; TRBD2 might be the D (7 bases). Trimming cost V 6 bases and J 4 bases, with 13 bases left between them. The CDR3 is 14 amino acids. Germline V gene sequence: CDR1 MNHEY, CDR2 SMNVEV (reference sequence). For the CDR3, the DNA is TGTGCCAGCAGAGGGGGGGTCACGTACAATGAGCAGTTCTTC. This codes for CASRGGVTYNEQFF.

This chain joins TRBV7-2 and TRBJ1-2; D unresolved. V dropped 1 base and J dropped 5 bases, with 20 bases sitting between them. Germline CDR1 is SGHTA and CDR2 is FQGNSA. CDR3 length equals 17 residues. For the CDR3, the DNA is TGTGCCAGCAGCTTAGGATTCGAGTCGCCCGGTACTTATGGCTACACCTTC. It yields the protein CASSLGFESPGTYGYTF.

The chain carries TRBV11-2 and TRBJ2-1, with 10 bases fitting TRBD2. V was pared by 3 bases and J by 9 bases, with 14 bases of the junction left unmatched. This CDR3 is 17 amino acids long. Germline lookup yields CDR1 SGHAT and CDR2 FQNNGV. The CDR3 loop is CASSFPSGGAAAREQFF. CDR3 nucleotide sequence: TGTGCCAGCAGCTTCCCGAGCGGGGGGGCCGCTGCGCGTGAGCAGTTCTTC.

J is TRBJ1-3 and V is TRBV23-1; no firm D call. TRBV23-1 is labeled an ORF, and its function is uncertain. Deletions cut 7 bases from V and 2 bases from J, with 12 bases between. The CDR3 runs 14 residues. The CDR3 loop is CASTRKAPGNTIYF. CDR3 DNA sequence: TGCGCCAGCACCCGCAAAGCCCCTGGAAACACCATATATTTT.

The CDR3 sequence is CASSEAGGDTGELFF. CDR3 nucleotide sequence: TGTGCCAGCAGTGAAGCGGGGGGGGACACCGGGGAGCTGTTTTTT. The gene calls are TRBV2 and TRBJ2-2; 7 bases map to TRBD2. Trimming removed 0 bases from V and 3 bases from J; junction bases left unmatched: 1. The CDR3 totals 15 residues. CDR1 SNHLY and CDR2 FYNNEI come from the germline V gene. Based on the CDR3 plus reference TRBV2 and TRBJ2-2, the full variable domain is EPEVTQTPSHQVTQMGQEVILRCVPISNHLYFYWYRQILGQKVEFLVSFYNNEISEKSEIFDDQFSVERPDGSNFTLKIRSTKLEDSAMYFCASSEAGGDTGELFFGEGSRLTVL.

This sequence joins TRBV19 and TRBJ1-1; D possibly corresponds to TRBD1 (5 bases). With 8 bases removed from V and 5 bases from J, the gap between germline ends came to 12 bases. This CDR3 is built from 12 residues. The germline CDR1 and CDR2 sequences are LNHDA and SQIVND (reference sequence). The chain's CDR3 is CASGTGATEAFF. CDR3 in DNA: TGTGCCAGTGGGACGGGAGCTACTGAAGCTTTCTTT.

The V call is TRBV29-1, the J call TRBJ1-1; 7 bases agree with TRBD1. The V and J ends lost 4 bases and 0 bases, in that order; junction bases with no gene match: 5. CDR1 and CDR2 from the germline V gene are SQVTM and ANQGSEA. The CDR3 spans 14 residues. The CDR3 loop is CSVVGTAMNTEAFF. For the CDR3, the DNA is TGCAGCGTTGTTGGGACAGCCATGAACACTGAAGCTTTCTTT.

This chain joins TRBV2 and TRBJ2-2; D perhaps matches TRBD2 (7 bases). CDR3 length: 17 residues. Trimming removed 8 bases at V and 1 base at J, with 20 bases between. The germline CDR1 and CDR2 sequences are SNHLY and FYNNEI. CDR3 loop: CASGLGGGRRNTGELFF. The CDR3 DNA is TGTGCCAGCGGACTAGGGGGGGGGCGGAGGAACACCGGGGAGCTGTTTTTT.

The rearrangement uses TRBV7-9 and TRBJ2-5; 10 bases map to TRBD2. This CDR3 is 16 amino acids long. J was trimmed by 1 base and V by 1 base; bases with no gene match: 3. The germline V gene encodes CDR1 SEHNR and CDR2 FQNEAQ (reference sequence). CDR3 in DNA: TGTGCCAGCAGCTTAGGAACTAGCGGGGCCCAAGAGACCCAGTACTTC. Its translation is CASSLGTSGAQETQYF. The whole variable domain, remainder taken from reference TRBV7-9 and TRBJ2-5, is DTGVSQNPRHKITKRGQNVTFRCDPISEHNRLYWYRQTLGQGPEFLTYFQNEAQLEKSRLLSDRFSAERPKGSFSTLEIQRTEQGDSAMYLCASSLGTSGAQETQYFGPGTRLLVL.

The sample holds a few counts of this clone. The chain joins TRBV6-1 to TRBJ2-1; TRBD2 might be the D (6 bases). CDR1 and CDR2 (germline): MNHNS, SASEGT. This CDR3 region has 11 residues. The ends were cut back, 3 bases at V and 13 bases at J, with 10 bases in the middle. The CDR3 is CASSDRDFQFF. CDR3 nucleotide sequence: TGTGCCAGCAGTGACCGGGACTTCCAGTTCTTC.

The V gene is TRBV5-5, the J gene TRBJ1-5; D is uncertain. V lost 4 bases, J lost 11 bases, and 13 bases lay in between. Germline V gene sequence: CDR1 SGHKS, CDR2 YYEKEE (reference sequence). This CDR3 spans 12 amino acids. CDR3: CASSPLGEAQHF. The CDR3 DNA sequence: TGTGCCAGCAGCCCCCTCGGGGAGGCCCAGCATTTT.

The chain employs TRBV15 and TRBJ1-2; possibly TRBD1 for D (5 bases). The CDR3 runs 15 residues. Trimming took off 1 base at V and 3 bases at J, with 12 bases between the two ends. Per the germline V gene, CDR1 is LNHNV and CDR2 is YYDKDF (reference sequence). The CDR3 loop reads CATSRGQGSDYGYTF. The CDR3 DNA is TGTGCCACCAGCAGAGGGCAGGGCTCCGACTATGGCTACACCTTC.

The genes are TRBV11-3 and TRBJ1-6; D is uncertain. V dropped 3 bases and J dropped 10 bases, with 19 bases sitting between them. From germline, CDR1 is SGHNT and CDR2 YENEEA. The CDR3 spans 16 residues. The CDR3 protein is CASSFPGEVEGSPLHF. CDR3 sequence (DNA): TGTGCCAGCAGCTTTCCTGGGGAGGTAGAGGGATCACCCCTCCACTTT.

The chain joins TRBV5-1 to TRBJ2-1, with 9 bases aligning to TRBD2. The CDR3 extends over 16 amino acids. Per germline, CDR1 SGHRS and CDR2 YFSETQ. J was trimmed by 4 bases and V by 3 bases; bases with no gene match: 8. DNA of the CDR3: TGCGCCAGCAGCTGGGGTTACAGCGGGGGGTACAATGAGCAGTTCTTC. Protein: CASSWGYSGGYNEQFF.

The chain couples TRBV27 to TRBJ1-3; D gene uncertain. The CDR3 contains 13 residues. V was clipped by 3 bases and J by 0 bases, with 3 bases between them. Germline CDR1 MNHEY, CDR2 SMNVEV (reference sequence). The CDR3 sequence: CASSFSSGNTIYF. Here the CDR3 DNA reads TGTGCCAGCAGTTTCAGCTCTGGAAACACCATATATTTT.

This chain links TRBV7-9 with TRBJ1-2; D is perhaps TRBD1 (6 bases). Trimming cost V 1 base and J 5 bases, with 20 bases left between them. The CDR3 is 17 residues long. Germline-derived CDR1 and CDR2 are SEHNR and FQNEAQ (reference sequence). As DNA, the CDR3 is TGTGCCAGCAGCTTAGAGCCCGACAGGTGGGACCCATATGGCTACACCTTC. Its translation is CASSLEPDRWDPYGYTF.

This chain uses TRBV5-1 with TRBJ2-3; TRBD2 matches 10 bases. J gave up 5 bases and V 2 bases, and 2 bases lay outside the gene matches. Germline V gene data show CDR1 as SGHRS and CDR2 as YFSETQ. This CDR3 contains 14 residues. CDR3 in DNA: TGCGCCAGCAGCTTCGAGCGGGGGGGAGATACGCAGTATTTT. Amino acid sequence: CASSFERGGDTQYF.